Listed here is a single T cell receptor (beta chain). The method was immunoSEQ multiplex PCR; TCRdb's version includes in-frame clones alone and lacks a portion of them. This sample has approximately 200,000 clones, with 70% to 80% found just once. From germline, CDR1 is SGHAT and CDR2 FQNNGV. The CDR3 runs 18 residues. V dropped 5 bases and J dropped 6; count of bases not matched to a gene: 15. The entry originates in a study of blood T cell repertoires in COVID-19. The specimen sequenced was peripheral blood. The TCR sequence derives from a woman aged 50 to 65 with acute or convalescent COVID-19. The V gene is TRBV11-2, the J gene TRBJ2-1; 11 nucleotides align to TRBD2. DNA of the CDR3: TGTGCCAGCAGCCCACTAGGGGCCCTAGCGGGAGGATCCAATGAGCAGTTCTTC. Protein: CASSPLGALAGGSNEQFF. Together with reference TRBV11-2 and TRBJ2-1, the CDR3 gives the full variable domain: EAGVAQSPRYKIIEKRQSVAFWCNPISGHATLYWYQQILGQGPKLLIQFQNNGVVDDSQLPKDRFSAERLKGVDSTLKIQPAKLEDSAVYLCASSPLGALAGGSNEQFFGPGTRLTVL.